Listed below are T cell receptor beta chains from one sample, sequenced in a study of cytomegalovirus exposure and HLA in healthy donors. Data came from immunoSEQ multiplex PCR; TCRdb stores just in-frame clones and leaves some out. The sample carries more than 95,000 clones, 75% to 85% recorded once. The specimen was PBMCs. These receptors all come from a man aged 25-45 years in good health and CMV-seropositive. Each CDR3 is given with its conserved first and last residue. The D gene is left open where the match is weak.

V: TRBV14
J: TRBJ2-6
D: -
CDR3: CASSKDFSGANVLTF

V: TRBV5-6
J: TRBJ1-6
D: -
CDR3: CASSWWVGRGDSYNSPLHF

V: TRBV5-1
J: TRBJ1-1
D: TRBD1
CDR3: CASSVGGEFTEAFF

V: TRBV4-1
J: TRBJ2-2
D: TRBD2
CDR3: CASSQGGGLAEPQANTGELFF

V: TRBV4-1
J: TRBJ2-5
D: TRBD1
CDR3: CASSRGTGRETQYF

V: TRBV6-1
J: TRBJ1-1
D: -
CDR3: CASSQVPPEAFF

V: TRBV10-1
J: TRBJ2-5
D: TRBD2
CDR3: CASSESRGGAEGTQYF

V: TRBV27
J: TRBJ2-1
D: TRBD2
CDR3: CASSLTSGGHNEQFF

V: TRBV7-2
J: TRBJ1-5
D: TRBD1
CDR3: CASSSDWTGIDQPQHF

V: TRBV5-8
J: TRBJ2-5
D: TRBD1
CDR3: CASSVRDRGASETQYF

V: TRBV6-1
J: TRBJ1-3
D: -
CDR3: CASSPWGAGNTIYF

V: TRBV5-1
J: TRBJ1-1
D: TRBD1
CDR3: CASSLLGTGLNTEAFF

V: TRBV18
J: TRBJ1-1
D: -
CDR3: CASQIDTMNTEAFF

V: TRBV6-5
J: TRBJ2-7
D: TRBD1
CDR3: CASSQRTGSYEQYF

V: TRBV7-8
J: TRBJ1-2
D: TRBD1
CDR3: CASSLGDVTGGWYGYTF

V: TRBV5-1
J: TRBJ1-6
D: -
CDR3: CASSLVQIHNSPLHF

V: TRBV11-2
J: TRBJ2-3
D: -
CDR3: CASSLVTATQYF

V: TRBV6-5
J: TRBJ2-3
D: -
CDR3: CASSYSAEVHTDTQYF

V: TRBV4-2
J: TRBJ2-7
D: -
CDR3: CASSLLLAALYEQYF

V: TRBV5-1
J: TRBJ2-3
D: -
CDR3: CASSLQLAPDTQYF

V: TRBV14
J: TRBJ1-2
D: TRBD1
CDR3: CASPDRGNYGYTF

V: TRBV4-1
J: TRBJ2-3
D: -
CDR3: CASSQVFLAFSSSTDTQYF

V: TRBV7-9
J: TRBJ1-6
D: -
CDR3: CASTGRGVGSPLHF

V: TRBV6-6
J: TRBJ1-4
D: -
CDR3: CASSYSGATDEKLFF

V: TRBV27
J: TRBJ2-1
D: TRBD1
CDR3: CASSPGQGAGNEQFF

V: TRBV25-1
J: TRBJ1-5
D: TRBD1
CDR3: CASSSDRDYQPQHF

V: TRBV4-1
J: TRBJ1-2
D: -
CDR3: CASSQQGDGYTF

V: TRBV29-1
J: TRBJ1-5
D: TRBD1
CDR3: CSVATGAKGQPQHF

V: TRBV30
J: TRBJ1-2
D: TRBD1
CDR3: CAWTWTGAPGGYTF

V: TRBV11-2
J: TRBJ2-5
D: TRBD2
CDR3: CASSSGGSQYF

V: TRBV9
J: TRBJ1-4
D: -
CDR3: CASSVGGGVNEKLFF